This TCR beta chain was sequenced for a study of blood T cell repertoires in COVID-19. In the study overall: Whether acute or convalescent, the COVID-19 samples came from the United States, Italy and Spain. The cDNA or gDNA used as material had been derived from T cells, B-cell-depleted T cells, or PBMCs.

This table comes from immunoSEQ multiplex PCR, and its TCRdb copy is limited to in-frame clones, with some not included. Here the sample spans roughly 62,000 clones, roughly three quarters being singletons. Per germline, CDR1 SNHLY and CDR2 FYNNEI. V dropped 2 bases and J dropped 12 bases, with 16 bases sitting between them. The CDR3 totals 14 residues. The sequence was obtained from a woman older than 75 with active or convalescent COVID-19. Material for sequencing was peripheral blood. The chain is built from TRBV2 and TRBJ1-4; the D gene is possibly TRBD1 (6 bases). The CDR3 sequence: CASSERGTSAQLFF. The CDR3 region has the DNA TGTGCCAGCAGTGAAAGAGGGACATCAGCTCAACTGTTTTTT.